A single sample gave rise to the 20 T cell receptor beta chains below, sequenced in a study of regulatory T cells in long-lasting Graves disease. Stated time point: persistent/refractory GD, antithyroid drugs over 5 years with positive TRAb. PBMCs were the source of the RNA used for TCR sequencing. For TCR beta, libraries came from iRepertoire HTBI primers and Arm-PCR of CDR3 regions. From the multiplex PCR reads, TCRdb called clonotypes with MiXCR, one entry per CDR3 protein. Altogether under 350,000 distinct CDR3 sequences are present, around 23% being singletons, with the ten largest covering more than 55%. The sample was peripheral blood mononuclear cells (PBMCs), taken when the disease was refractory, from a patient treated with antithyroid drugs. Every receptor here comes from a female donor with Graves disease.

The table lists this clonotype with many counts. The chain combines TRBV7-3 with TRBJ1-1; 7 bases agree with TRBD1. The CDR3 runs to 15 residues. The germline V gene has CDR1 SGHTA and CDR2 FQGTGA. V trimming: 5 bases; J trimming: 6 bases; junction bases outside the gene matches: 12. For the CDR3, the DNA is TGTGCCAGCAGCCCACAACCCAGGGGGGAGGCTGAAGCTTTCTTT. This gives the protein CASSPQPRGEAEAFF.

The J gene is TRBJ1-1, the V gene TRBV29-1; D is unclear. With 7 bases removed from V and 5 bases from J, the gap between germline ends came to 14 bases. Germline CDR1 SQVTM, CDR2 ANQGSEA. This CDR3 contains 12 residues. The CDR3 is CSARAAWTEAFF. DNA for the CDR3: TGCAGCGCAAGGGCCGCCTGGACTGAAGCTTTCTTT.

This clonotype has ten or more counts. The rearrangement links TRBV11-2 to TRBJ2-7, with D perhaps TRBD2 (6 bases). The CDR3 sequence is 14 residues long. Germline CDR1 SGHAT, CDR2 FQNNGV. Trimming removed 5 bases at V and 2 bases at J, with 13 bases between. DNA for the CDR3: TGTGCCAGCAGCCCCCTGCGGGGCGCCTACGAGCAGTACTTC. Residues: CASSPLRGAYEQYF.

This clonotype has at least ten counts. This chain connects TRBV6-1 to TRBJ1-2; 7 bases line up with TRBD1. In germline, CDR1 is MNHNS, CDR2 SASEGT. This CDR3 spans 16 amino acids. V dropped 5 bases and J dropped 4; count of bases not matched to a gene: 13. CDR3 sequence: CASSRDRGEGGYGYTF. The DNA for the CDR3 is TGTGCCAGCAGTCGGGACAGAGGAGAGGGCGGCTATGGCTACACCTTC.

With respect to this clonotype: A single base is all that separates this from a far larger clone, so a read error is likely. This rearrangement joins TRBV27 to TRBJ1-2; possibly TRBD1 for D (5 bases). The CDR3 covers 13 residues. Trimming cost V 4 bases and J 7 bases, with 13 bases left between them. CDR1 and CDR2 (germline): MNHEY, SMNVEV (reference sequence). The CDR3 spells CASSSRVQGGYTF. The CDR3 DNA is TGTGCCAGCAGTTCCAGGGTTCAAGGTGGCTACACCTTC.

This clonotype was found once. A read error is possible here, since a much larger clone lies one base away. The chain couples TRBV7-8 to TRBJ1-4; D may be TRBD1 (6 bases). The CDR3 is made up of 16 amino acids. The V gene's germline CDR1 is SGHVS and CDR2 FQNEAQ. Trimming stripped 7 bases from V and 8 bases from J, with 23 bases between. CDR3 sequence reads: CASNFRRYQGSEKLFF. The CDR3 region has the DNA TGTGCCAGCAACTTTCGGAGGTACCAGGGGTCCGAAAAACTGTTTTTT.

This clonotype showed up many times. The chain has TRBV15 and TRBJ2-5, with unresolved D. The length of the CDR3 is 14 residues. Deletions cut 0 bases from V and 0 bases from J, with 5 bases between. Germline V lookup: CDR1 LNHNV, CDR2 YYDKDF (reference sequence). The CDR3 region is CATSRDKYQETQYF. The CDR3 DNA is TGTGCCACCAGCAGAGACAAGTACCAAGAGACCCAGTACTTC.

The chain links TRBV6-5 to TRBJ2-1; the D is unclear. The CDR3 contains 16 residues. CDR1 and CDR2 (germline): MNHEY, SVGAGI. The V gene lost 0 bases and the J gene lost 2 bases, with 11 bases spanning the gap. CDR3 protein: CASSYSGPRAYNEQFF. The DNA of the CDR3 is TGTGCCAGCAGTTACTCCGGTCCGCGAGCCTACAATGAGCAGTTCTTC.

This clonotype was counted only a few times. The chain couples TRBV20-1 to TRBJ2-7; maybe TRBD1 (6 bases). Germline CDR1 DFQATT, CDR2 SNEGSKA (reference sequence). Trimming pared 5 bases from V and 4 bases from J, leaving 21 bases between. The CDR3 runs to 15 residues. The CDR3 reads CSAQDIRDTFYEQYF. In DNA form, the CDR3 reads TGCAGTGCTCAAGACATCCGGGACACCTTTTACGAGCAGTACTTC.

This clonotype has just a few counts. The rearrangement uses TRBV5-6 and TRBJ2-5; D remains unclear. This CDR3 has 16 amino acids. V lost 2 bases and J lost 1, with 15 bases in between. Germline V gives CDR1 SGHDT, CDR2 YYEEEE. CDR3 coding DNA: TGTGCCAGCAGCTTAGGTACAAATGAAGTCCAAGAGACCCAGTACTTC. It yields the protein CASSLGTNEVQETQYF.

In its sample, this clonotype was seen a few times. The V call is TRBV7-2, the J call TRBJ2-6; D may be TRBD2 (5 bases). This CDR3 region has 18 residues. Germline CDR1 and CDR2: SGHTA and FQGNSA. Trimming took off 5 bases at V and 0 bases at J, with 17 bases between the two ends. The CDR3 DNA sequence: TGTGCCAGCAGCCGGGTGAGGGTTATAAGCTCTGGGGCCAACGTCCTGACTTTC. Its protein is CASSRVRVISSGANVLTF.

This clonotype came up a few times. The chain is built from TRBV20-1 and TRBJ2-7; 11 nucleotides agree with TRBD2. Germline CDR1 and CDR2: DFQATT and SNEGSKA (reference sequence). The CDR3 covers 15 residues. V shed 3 bases, J shed 5 bases, and the junction held 9 bases outside the gene matches. The CDR3 region has the DNA TGCAGTGCTAGCAAACTAGCGGGAGTCAGCGACGAGCAGTACTTC. Amino acid sequence: CSASKLAGVSDEQYF.

The chain employs TRBV7-9 and TRBJ1-1; D gene ambiguous. The germline gives CDR1 SEHNR, CDR2 FQNEAQ (reference sequence). This CDR3 is 18 amino acids long. V gave up 1 base and J gave up 7 bases, with 25 bases separating them. DNA of the CDR3: TGTGCCAGCAGCTTAGATGCACACTTCGGTTTCAGCGTGGATGAAGCTTTCTTT. This codes for CASSLDAHFGFSVDEAFF.

This clonotype was seen a single time. This may be a read error: a much more frequent sequence differs by one nucleotide. This chain uses TRBV7-2 with TRBJ2-5; TRBD2 matches at 11 bases. V lost 10 bases to trimming and J lost 0 bases; unmatched junction nucleotides: 10. The CDR3 loop spans 16 amino acids. Germline CDR1 and CDR2: SGHTA and FQGNSA. DNA of the CDR3: TGTGCCAACAAGGTTTGGACTAGCGGGCACCAAGAGACCCAGTACTTC. This codes for CANKVWTSGHQETQYF.

Turning to this clonotype: Sequence at one end of the junction differs from germline and may be a read error. The rearrangement joins TRBV5-1 to TRBJ1-2, with D tentatively TRBD1 (5 bases). Germline lookup yields CDR1 SGHRS and CDR2 YFSETQ. CDR3 size: 13 residues. The CDR3 is CASSIGAGGGCTF. The CDR3 bases are TGCGCCAGCAGCATCGGGGCCGGTGGTGGCTGCACCTTC.

Notes on this clonotype: This may stem from a read error, because a much larger clone lies one nucleotide away. No conserved phenylalanine or tryptophan ends this CDR3, so it is likely a read error. The chain links TRBV28 to TRBJ2-7; D gene unclear. The CDR3 has 13 amino acids. The germline V and J ends were trimmed by 3 bases and 3 bases, with 9 bases remaining between them. Germline CDR1 reads MDHEN; CDR2 reads SYDVKM. The CDR3 sequence is CASSFTGLYEQYL. CDR3 nucleotides: TGTGCCAGCAGTTTTACCGGGCTCTACGAGCAGTACCTC.

The chain carries TRBV20-1 and TRBJ2-1, with D possibly being TRBD2 (6 bases). The ends were cut back, 0 bases at V and 5 bases at J, with 17 bases in the middle. Germline lookup yields CDR1 DFQATT and CDR2 SNEGSKA (reference sequence). The CDR3 runs to 16 residues. The CDR3 DNA follows: TGCAGTGCTAGAGATCTCATGACGGGAGAGAACAATGAGCAGTTCTTC. It specifies CSARDLMTGENNEQFF.

This clonotype occurred many times. V gene TRBV7-8 combines with J gene TRBJ2-7; 10 bases match TRBD1. V shed 4 bases, J shed 0 bases, and the junction held 9 bases outside the gene matches. Germline values: CDR1 SGHVS, CDR2 FQNEAQ. This CDR3 has 17 residues. DNA for the CDR3: TGTGCCAGCAGCTCTCCTCTGGGACAGGGGAGCTCCTACGAGCAGTACTTC. Protein product: CASSSPLGQGSSYEQYF. Complete variable domain (other parts from reference TRBV7-8 and TRBJ2-7): GAGVSQSPRYKVAKRGQDVALRCDPISGHVSLFWYQQALGQGPEFLTYFQNEAQLDKSGLPSDRFFAERPEGSVSTLKIQRTQQEDSAVYLCASSSPLGQGSSYEQYFGPGTRLTVT.

This clonotype was counted a single time. The chain links TRBV4-3 to TRBJ2-3, with D possibly TRBD1 on 6 matching bases. Deletions cut 0 bases from V and 0 bases from J, with 10 bases between. This CDR3 region has 16 residues. Germline CDR1 is LGHNA and CDR2 is YSLEER. In DNA form, the CDR3 reads TGCGCCAGCAGCCAAGACCGAGGGACAAGCACAGATACGCAGTATTTT. Translated: CASSQDRGTSTDTQYF.

The chain joins TRBV12-3 or TRBV12-4 to TRBJ1-1, with 8 bases that match TRBD1. This CDR3 region has 15 residues. Trimming cost V 6 bases and J 5 bases; bases outside gene matches: 11. CDR3 protein: CASRRGQGEGTEAFF. DNA for the CDR3: TGTGCCAGCAGGCGTGGACAGGGTGAGGGAACTGAAGCTTTCTTT.